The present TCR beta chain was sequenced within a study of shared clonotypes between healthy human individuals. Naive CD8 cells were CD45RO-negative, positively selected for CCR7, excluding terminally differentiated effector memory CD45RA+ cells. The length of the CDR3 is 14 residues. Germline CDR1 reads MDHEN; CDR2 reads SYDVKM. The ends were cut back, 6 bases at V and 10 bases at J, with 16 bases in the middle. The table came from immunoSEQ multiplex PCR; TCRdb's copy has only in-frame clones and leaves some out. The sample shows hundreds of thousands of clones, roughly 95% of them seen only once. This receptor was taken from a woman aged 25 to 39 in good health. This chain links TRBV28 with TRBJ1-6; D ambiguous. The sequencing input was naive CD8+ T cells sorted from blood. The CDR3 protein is CASSKMEAGSPLHF. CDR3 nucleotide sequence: TGTGCCAGCAGCAAGATGGAAGCTGGATCACCCCTCCACTTT.